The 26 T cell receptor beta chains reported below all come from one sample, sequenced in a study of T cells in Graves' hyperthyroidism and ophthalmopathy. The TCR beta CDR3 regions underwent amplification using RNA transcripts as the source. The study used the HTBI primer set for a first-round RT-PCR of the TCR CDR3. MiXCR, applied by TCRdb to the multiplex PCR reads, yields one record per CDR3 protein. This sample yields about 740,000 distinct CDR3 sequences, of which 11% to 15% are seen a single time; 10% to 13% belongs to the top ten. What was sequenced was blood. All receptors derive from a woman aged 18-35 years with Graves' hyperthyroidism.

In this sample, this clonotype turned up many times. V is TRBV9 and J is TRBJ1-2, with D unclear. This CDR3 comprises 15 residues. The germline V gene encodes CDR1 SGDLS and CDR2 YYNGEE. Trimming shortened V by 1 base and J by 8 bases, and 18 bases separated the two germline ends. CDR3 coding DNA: TGTGCCAGCAGCGTAACCCCCGAGGGATGGGGAGGCTACACCTTC. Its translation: CASSVTPEGWGGYTF. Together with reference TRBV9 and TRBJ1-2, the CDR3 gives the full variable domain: DSGVTQTPKHLITATGQRVTLRCSPRSGDLSVYWYQQSLDQGLQFLIQYYNGEERAKGNILERFSAQQFPDLHSELNLSSLELGDSALYFCASSVTPEGWGGYTFGSGTRLTVV.

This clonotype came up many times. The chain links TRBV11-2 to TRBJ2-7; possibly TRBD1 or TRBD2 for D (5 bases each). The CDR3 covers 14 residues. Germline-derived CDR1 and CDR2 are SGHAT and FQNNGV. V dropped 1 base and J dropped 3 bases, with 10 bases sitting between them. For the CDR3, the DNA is TGTGCCAGCAGCTTAGGAGGGGATGGCTACGAGCAGTACTTC. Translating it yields CASSLGGDGYEQYF.

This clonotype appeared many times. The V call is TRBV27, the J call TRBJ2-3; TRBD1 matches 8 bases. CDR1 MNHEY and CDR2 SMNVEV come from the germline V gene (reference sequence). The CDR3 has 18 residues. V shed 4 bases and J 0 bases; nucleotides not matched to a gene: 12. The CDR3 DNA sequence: TGTGCCAGCAGTTCTCTCCCCAGGACAGGGTATAGCACAGATACGCAGTATTTT. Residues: CASSSLPRTGYSTDTQYF.

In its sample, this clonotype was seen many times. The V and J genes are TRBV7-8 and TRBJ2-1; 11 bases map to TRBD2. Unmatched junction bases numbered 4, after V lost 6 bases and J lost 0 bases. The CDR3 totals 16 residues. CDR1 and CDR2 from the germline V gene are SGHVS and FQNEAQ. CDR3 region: CASRPGLAASYNEQFF. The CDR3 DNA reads TGTGCCAGCAGGCCGGGACTAGCGGCCTCCTACAATGAGCAGTTCTTC.

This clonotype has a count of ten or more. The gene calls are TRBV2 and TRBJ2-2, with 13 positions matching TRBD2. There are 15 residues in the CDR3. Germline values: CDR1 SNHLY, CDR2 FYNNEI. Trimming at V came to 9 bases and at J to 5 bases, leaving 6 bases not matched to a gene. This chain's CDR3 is CASRTSGSKTGELFF. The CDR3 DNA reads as TGTGCCAGTCGGACTAGCGGGAGTAAGACCGGGGAGCTGTTTTTT.

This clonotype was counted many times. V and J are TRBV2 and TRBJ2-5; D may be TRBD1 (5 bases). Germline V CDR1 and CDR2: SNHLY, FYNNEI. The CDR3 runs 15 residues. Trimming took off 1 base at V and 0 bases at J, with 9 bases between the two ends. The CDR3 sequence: CASSEGGRYQETQYF. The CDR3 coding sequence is TGTGCCAGCAGTGAAGGGGGCCGGTACCAAGAGACCCAGTACTTC.

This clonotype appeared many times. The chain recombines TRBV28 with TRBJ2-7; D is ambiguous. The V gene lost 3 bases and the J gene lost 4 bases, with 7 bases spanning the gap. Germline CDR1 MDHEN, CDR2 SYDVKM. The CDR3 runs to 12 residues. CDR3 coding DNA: TGTGCCAGCAGTTTGCCTCGGTACGAGCAGTACTTC. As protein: CASSLPRYEQYF.

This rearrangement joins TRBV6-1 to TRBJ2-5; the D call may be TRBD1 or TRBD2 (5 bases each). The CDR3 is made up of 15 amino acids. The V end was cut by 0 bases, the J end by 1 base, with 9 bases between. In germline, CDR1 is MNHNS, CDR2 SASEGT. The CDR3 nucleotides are TGTGCCAGCAGTGAAGCCCCGGGGCCCCAAGAGACCCAGTACTTC. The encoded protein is CASSEAPGPQETQYF.

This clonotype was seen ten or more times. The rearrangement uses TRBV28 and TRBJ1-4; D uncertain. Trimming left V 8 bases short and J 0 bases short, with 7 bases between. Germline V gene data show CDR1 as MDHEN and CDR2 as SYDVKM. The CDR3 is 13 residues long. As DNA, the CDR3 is TGTGCCAGCGGTAGTGCAACTAATGAAAAACTGTTTTTT. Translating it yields CASGSATNEKLFF. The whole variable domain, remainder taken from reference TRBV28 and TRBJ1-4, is DVKVTQSSRYLVKRTGEKVFLECVQDMDHENMFWYRQDPGLGLRLIYFSYDVKMKEKGDIPEGYSVSREKKERFSLILESASTNQTSMYLCASGSATNEKLFFGSGTQLSVL.

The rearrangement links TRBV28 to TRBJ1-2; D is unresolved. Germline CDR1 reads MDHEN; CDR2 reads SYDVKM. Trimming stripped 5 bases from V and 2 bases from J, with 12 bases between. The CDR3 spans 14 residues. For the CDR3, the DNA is TGTGCCAGCAGTGCCTGGACGGTAAACTATGGCTACACCTTC. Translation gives CASSAWTVNYGYTF.

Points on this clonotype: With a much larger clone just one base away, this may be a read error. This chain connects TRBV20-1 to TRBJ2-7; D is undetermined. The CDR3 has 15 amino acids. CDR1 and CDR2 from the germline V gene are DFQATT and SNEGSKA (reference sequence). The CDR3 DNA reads TGCAGTGCCACTTCCATGTCCACCACGTCCTACGAGCGGTACTTC. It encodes CSATSMSTTSYERYF.

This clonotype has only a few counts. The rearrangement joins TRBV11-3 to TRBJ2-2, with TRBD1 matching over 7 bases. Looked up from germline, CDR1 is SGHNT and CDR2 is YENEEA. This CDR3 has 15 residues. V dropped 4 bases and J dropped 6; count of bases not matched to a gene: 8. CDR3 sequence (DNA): TGTGCCAGCAGCTCCCTTTGGGACAGCTCCGGGGAGCTGTTTTTT. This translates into CASSSLWDSSGELFF.

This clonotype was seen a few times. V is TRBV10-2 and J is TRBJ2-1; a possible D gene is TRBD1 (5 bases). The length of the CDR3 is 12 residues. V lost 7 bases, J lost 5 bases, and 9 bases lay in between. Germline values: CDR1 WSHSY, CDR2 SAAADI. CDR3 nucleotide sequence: TGCGCCAGCAAGGACAACCACAATGAGCAGTTCTTC. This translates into CASKDNHNEQFF.

CDR3 bases: TGTGCCAGCAGCCAGGCTCCGGGACAGCCATACTCTGGAAACACCATATATTTT. Translation: CASSQAPGQPYSGNTIYF. The V call is TRBV4-2, the J call TRBJ1-3; 7 nucleotides align to TRBD1. With V trimmed by 3 bases and J by 0 bases, 11 bases remained unmatched. The CDR3 is made up of 18 amino acids. The germline gives CDR1 LGHNA, CDR2 YNFKEQ.

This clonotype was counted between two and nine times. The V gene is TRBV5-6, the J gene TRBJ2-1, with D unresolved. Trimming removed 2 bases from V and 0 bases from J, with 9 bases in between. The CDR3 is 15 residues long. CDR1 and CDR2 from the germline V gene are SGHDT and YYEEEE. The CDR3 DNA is TGTGCCAGCAGCTTCACGCCTCTCTCCTACAATGAGCAGTTCTTC. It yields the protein CASSFTPLSYNEQFF. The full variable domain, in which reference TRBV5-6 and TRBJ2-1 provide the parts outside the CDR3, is DAGVTQSPTHLIKTRGQQVTLRCSPKSGHDTVSWYQQALGQGPQFIFQYYEEEERQRGNFPDRFSGHQFPNYSSELNVNALLLGDSALYLCASSFTPLSYNEQFFGPGTRLTVL.

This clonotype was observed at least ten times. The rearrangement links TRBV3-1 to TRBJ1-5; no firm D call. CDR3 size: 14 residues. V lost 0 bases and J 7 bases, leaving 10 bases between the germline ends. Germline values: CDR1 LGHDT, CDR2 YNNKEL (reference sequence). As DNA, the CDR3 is TGTGCCAGCAGCCAAGATGTGGGCTGGCAGCCCCAGCATTTT. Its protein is CASSQDVGWQPQHF.

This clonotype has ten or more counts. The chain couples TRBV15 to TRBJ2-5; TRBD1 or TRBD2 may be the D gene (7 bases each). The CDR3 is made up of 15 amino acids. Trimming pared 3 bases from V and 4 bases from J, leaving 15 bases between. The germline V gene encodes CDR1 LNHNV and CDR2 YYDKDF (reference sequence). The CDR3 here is CATSSRGGFLETQYF. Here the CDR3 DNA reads TGTGCCACCAGCAGCAGGGGGGGTTTCCTAGAGACCCAGTACTTC. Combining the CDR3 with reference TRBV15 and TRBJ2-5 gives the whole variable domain DAMVIQNPRYQVTQFGKPVTLSCSQTLNHNVMYWYQQKSSQAPKLLFHYYDKDFNNEADTPDNFQSRRPNTSFCFLDIRSPGLGDTAMYLCATSSRGGFLETQYFGPGTRLLVL.

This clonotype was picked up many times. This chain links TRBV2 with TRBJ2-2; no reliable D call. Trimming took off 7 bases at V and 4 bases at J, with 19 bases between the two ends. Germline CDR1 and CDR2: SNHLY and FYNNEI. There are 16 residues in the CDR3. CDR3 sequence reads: CASNHGVLAFTGELFF. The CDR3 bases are TGTGCCAGCAACCATGGGGTTCTGGCTTTCACCGGGGAGCTGTTTTTT.

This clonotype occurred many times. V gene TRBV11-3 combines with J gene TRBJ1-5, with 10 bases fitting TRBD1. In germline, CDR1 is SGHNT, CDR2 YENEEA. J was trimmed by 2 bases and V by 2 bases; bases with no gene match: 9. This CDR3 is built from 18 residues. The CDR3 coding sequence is TGTGCCAGCAGCTTAAACCCGGGGACAGGGGAAGGCAATCAGCCCCAGCATTTT. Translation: CASSLNPGTGEGNQPQHF.

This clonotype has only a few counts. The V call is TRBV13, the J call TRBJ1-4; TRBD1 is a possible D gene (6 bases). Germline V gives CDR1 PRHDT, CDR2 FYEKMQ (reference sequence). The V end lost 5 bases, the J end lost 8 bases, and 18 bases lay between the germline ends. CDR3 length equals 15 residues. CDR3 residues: CASSQKLDRTEKLFF. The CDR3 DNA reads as TGTGCCAGCAGCCAGAAGCTCGACAGGACAGAAAAACTGTTTTTT.

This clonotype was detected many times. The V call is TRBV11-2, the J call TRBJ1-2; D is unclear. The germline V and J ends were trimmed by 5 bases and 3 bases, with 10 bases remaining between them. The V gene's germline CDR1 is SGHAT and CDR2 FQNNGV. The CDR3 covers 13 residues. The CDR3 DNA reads TGTGCCAGCAGCATGGACCGTGACTATGGCTACACCTTC. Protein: CASSMDRDYGYTF.

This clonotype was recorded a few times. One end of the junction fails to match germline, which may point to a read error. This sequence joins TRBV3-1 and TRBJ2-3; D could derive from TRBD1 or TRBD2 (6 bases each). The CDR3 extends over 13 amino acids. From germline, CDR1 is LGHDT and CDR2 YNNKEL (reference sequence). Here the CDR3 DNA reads TGTGCCAACAGCCCAGGGGACTCCTGGGGGCAGTATTTT. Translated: CANSPGDSWGQYF.

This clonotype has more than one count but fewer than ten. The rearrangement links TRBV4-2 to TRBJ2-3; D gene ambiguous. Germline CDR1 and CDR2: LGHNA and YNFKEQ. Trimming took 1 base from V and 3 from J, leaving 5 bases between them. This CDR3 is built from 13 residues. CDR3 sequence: CASSQVSTDTQYF. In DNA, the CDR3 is TGTGCCAGCAGCCAAGTATCTACAGATACGCAGTATTTT.

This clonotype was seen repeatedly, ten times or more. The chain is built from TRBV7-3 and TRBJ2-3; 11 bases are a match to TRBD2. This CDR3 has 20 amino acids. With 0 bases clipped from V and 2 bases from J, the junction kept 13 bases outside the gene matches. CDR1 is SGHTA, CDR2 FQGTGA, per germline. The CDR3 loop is CASSLTTSGIDLGITDTQYF. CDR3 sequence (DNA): TGTGCCAGCAGCTTAACGACTAGCGGGATCGATCTTGGGATCACAGATACGCAGTATTTT.

The CDR3 loop is CASSLGQGWGYF. CDR3 bases: TGTGCCAGCAGCTTGGGACAGGGTTGGGGGTACTTC. J is TRBJ2-5 and V is TRBV7-9; TRBD1 matches 9 bases. The CDR3 loop spans 12 amino acids. J lost 13 bases, V lost 3 bases, and 6 bases had no gene match. The germline gives CDR1 SEHNR, CDR2 FQNEAQ (reference sequence).

The chain's CDR3 is CASAAAGNTEAFF. The CDR3 DNA is TGTGCCAGCGCGGCGGCTGGGAACACTGAAGCTTTCTTT. The chain combines TRBV27 with TRBJ1-1; D gene uncertain. Trimming took 8 bases from V and 1 from J, leaving 11 bases between them. The CDR3 covers 13 residues. The germline CDR1 and CDR2 sequences are MNHEY and SMNVEV (reference sequence).